The T cell receptor (beta chain) described here comes from a study of memory B cells and T cells in multiple sclerosis. After stimulus-free culture, autoproliferating CFSE-dim and non-proliferating CFSE-high T cells were sequenced separately. Pooled replicate wells came from approximately 51 million CFSE-labeled PBMCs cultured less than 8 days without stimulus. The PBMCs received roughly 0.5 uM CFSE and serum-free culture with no added stimuli. CDR3 length: 15 amino acids. V was clipped by 5 bases and J by 7 bases, with 20 bases between them. The germline V gene encodes CDR1 MNHNS and CDR2 SASEGT. Regarding the study as a whole: Normalization was needed because clone-set size differences affected shared clonotype counts.

With regard to this clone: Its antigen remains unknown.

Here immunoSEQ multiplex PCR was the method, and the copy in TCRdb shows in-frame clones only, minus some. In the table there are about 12,000 clones, almost 85% of which are singletons. The clonotype originates from a human donor with multiple sclerosis. Sequences were obtained from PBMCs from blood kept in culture. This chain links TRBV6-1 with TRBJ2-5; D gene unclear. The DNA of the CDR3 is TGTGCCAGCAGTAGAGGCGGAGATCGGTGGGGGACCCAGTACTTC. It encodes CASSRGGDRWGTQYF.